Shown below are 14 T cell receptor beta chains from a single sample sequenced in a study of T-cell reconstitution after alpha-beta-depleted transplantation in children. Unique molecular identifiers featured in how the TCRbeta library was prepared. TCRdb reprocessed the PCR reads via MiXCR and lists one record per CDR3 protein. The sample lists over 550,000 distinct CDR3 sequences, roughly a tenth seen once, with 3.5% to 5% in the top ten. The input for sequencing was PBMCs from the stem cell graft donor, taken from the stem cell graft. The source is a human donor who donated a stem cell graft to a child with acute myeloid leukemia.

This sequence joins TRBV30 and TRBJ1-1, with D hard to call. V shed 0 bases and J shed 1 base, with 6 bases lying between them. Germline V gives CDR1 GTSNPN, CDR2 SVGIG (reference sequence). CDR3 size: 13 residues. CDR3 sequence (DNA): TGTGCCTGGAGTGTATCCCGGAACACTGAAGCTTTCTTT. This translates into CAWSVSRNTEAFF. Full variable domain (remainder filled in from reference TRBV30 and TRBJ1-1): SQTIHQWPATLVQPVGSPLSLECTVEGTSNPNLYWYRQAAGRGLQLLFYSVGIGQISSEVPQNLSASRPQDRQFILSSKKLLLSDSGFYLCAWSVSRNTEAFFGQGTRLTVV.

The gene calls are TRBV20-1 and TRBJ2-3; D is perhaps TRBD1 or TRBD2 (6 bases each). V was cut by 6 bases and J by 6 bases, with 19 bases left in between. The CDR3 is made up of 14 amino acids. CDR1 and CDR2 from the germline V gene are DFQATT and SNEGSKA (reference sequence). The CDR3, as DNA: TGCAGTGCCGGGGACATGGGGGGTTTCGATACGCAGTATTTT. Its translation: CSAGDMGGFDTQYF.

In this sample, this clonotype turned up a few times. The rearrangement uses TRBV24-1 and TRBJ2-1, with 11 bases that match TRBD2. The CDR3 totals 17 residues. Unmatched junction bases numbered 11, after V lost 0 bases and J lost 11 bases. The germline V gene encodes CDR1 KGHDR and CDR2 SFDVKD. CDR3 residues: CATSDLRGLAGGSQQFF. CDR3 bases: TGTGCCACCAGTGATTTGCGGGGGCTAGCGGGAGGCAGCCAGCAGTTCTTC.

The V and J genes are TRBV20-1 and TRBJ2-7; 7 bases are a match to TRBD1. Per germline, CDR1 DFQATT and CDR2 SNEGSKA (reference sequence). The length of the CDR3 is 13 residues. With V trimmed by 0 bases and J by 7 bases, 6 bases remained unmatched. The CDR3 DNA sequence: TGCAGTGCTAGAGATGACAGGGCTGGAGAGCAGTACTTC. As protein: CSARDDRAGEQYF.

This clonotype was picked up a small number of times. V is TRBV10-3 and J is TRBJ1-5; 7 bases agree with TRBD1. The germline V gene encodes CDR1 ENHRY and CDR2 SYGVKD. The V and J ends lost 9 bases and 6 bases, in that order; junction bases with no gene match: 11. The CDR3 sequence is 14 residues long. This chain's CDR3 is CAIQGTGVGQPQHF. The CDR3 region has the DNA TGTGCCATACAGGGAACAGGGGTTGGTCAGCCCCAGCATTTT.

This chain joins TRBV6-5 and TRBJ2-3; D is undetermined. Trimming took off 4 bases at V and 3 bases at J, with 14 bases between the two ends. Germline values: CDR1 MNHEY, CDR2 SVGAGI. This CDR3 spans 15 amino acids. CDR3 sequence reads: CASSSPRALTDTQYF. CDR3 nucleotide sequence: TGTGCCAGCAGTTCCCCCAGAGCCTTAACAGATACGCAGTATTTT.

This clonotype was detected ten times or more. The chain couples TRBV20-1 to TRBJ2-5; D is undetermined. V was clipped by 4 bases and J by 5 bases, with 11 bases between them. The germline V gene encodes CDR1 DFQATT and CDR2 SNEGSKA (reference sequence). The CDR3 loop spans 12 amino acids. CDR3 residues: CSAMASTETQYF. The CDR3 bases are TGCAGTGCTATGGCCAGCACGGAGACCCAGTACTTC.

This clonotype was seen many times. One junction end does not reproduce the germline sequence, and a read error may be involved. This chain links TRBV18 with TRBJ2-7; a possible D gene is TRBD2 (6 bases). The CDR3 extends over 14 amino acids. CDR1 is KGHSH and CDR2 is LQKENI in the germline V gene. The CDR3 protein is CATSWGVGSYEQYF. The CDR3 bases are TGTGCCACCTCATGGGGGGTAGGCTCCTACGAGCAGTACTTC.

This clonotype was counted ten times or more. The chain couples TRBV7-9 to TRBJ2-3, with a possible D match to TRBD2 (6 bases). The CDR3 covers 13 residues. V was trimmed by 7 bases and J by 3 bases, leaving 11 bases between them. Germline loops: CDR1 SEHNR, CDR2 FQNEAQ (reference sequence). The CDR3 DNA follows: TGTGCCAGCAAGATTGCGGGAACAGATACGCAGTATTTT. This gives the protein CASKIAGTDTQYF.

This clonotype has ten or more counts. This sequence joins TRBV20-1 and TRBJ1-3, with D uncertain. The ends were cut back, 3 bases at V and 0 bases at J, with 9 bases in the middle. This CDR3 is built from 14 residues. The germline V gene has CDR1 DFQATT and CDR2 SNEGSKA (reference sequence). The CDR3 DNA is TGCAGTGCTAGTAGTCGGACCTCTGGAAACACCATATATTTT. Protein sequence: CSASSRTSGNTIYF.

This rearrangement joins TRBV20-1 to TRBJ2-2; D unresolved. Germline V gives CDR1 DFQATT, CDR2 SNEGSKA (reference sequence). The V end lost 7 bases, the J end lost 1 base, and 10 bases lay between the germline ends. The CDR3 extends over 13 amino acids. CDR3 bases: TGCAGTGTCTTATCCTTGAACACCGGGGAGCTGTTTTTT. It specifies CSVLSLNTGELFF.

The rearrangement links TRBV4-2 to TRBJ1-4, with D tentatively TRBD1 (5 bases). V was cut by 0 bases and J by 0 bases, with 11 bases left in between. The CDR3 sequence is 17 residues long. In germline, CDR1 is LGHNA, CDR2 YNFKEQ. The CDR3 loop reads CASSQEDSYSTNEKLFF. The CDR3 bases are TGTGCCAGCAGCCAAGAAGACAGCTATTCAACTAATGAAAAACTGTTTTTT.

This chain uses TRBV5-1 with TRBJ2-7; D call uncertain. This CDR3 region has 13 residues. Trimming stripped 1 base from V and 6 bases from J, with 11 bases between. CDR1 and CDR2 (germline): SGHRS, YFSETQ. The DNA for the CDR3 is TGCGCCAGCAGCTTGTTCCGGTCTGGCGAGCAGTACTTC. Translating it yields CASSLFRSGEQYF.

There are a few counts of this clonotype. This chain links TRBV5-1 with TRBJ1-2, with D possibly being TRBD1 (6 bases). V was clipped by 0 bases and J by 2 bases, with 11 bases between them. In germline, CDR1 is SGHRS, CDR2 YFSETQ. The CDR3 has 15 residues. The CDR3 DNA reads TGCGCCAGCAGCTTGGAGGGGACACAGAACTATGGCTACACCTTC. Its protein is CASSLEGTQNYGYTF.